The 29 T cell receptor beta chains below were found in one sample sequenced in a study of siplizumab effects on memory and regulatory T cells. Clones were sequenced by immunoSEQ multiplex PCR, and TCRdb holds only the in-frame ones, with some missing. Of about 70,000 clones listed, over 80% were seen once; the top ten hold 1.7%. Source material: Tregs sorted from blood. The receptors here all came from a human donor in good health.

The CDR3 spells CASSRGQGSTDTQYF. Written as DNA, the CDR3 is TGCGCCAGCAGCCGCGGACAGGGCAGCACAGATACGCAGTATTTT. V and J are TRBV5-1 and TRBJ2-3; the match to TRBD1 covers 8 bases. The trim removed 4 bases at V and 0 bases at J, leaving 4 bases unmatched. Germline lookup yields CDR1 SGHRS and CDR2 YFSETQ. The CDR3 loop spans 15 amino acids.

CDR3 sequence: CASSLGVLNLQETQYF. The CDR3 DNA sequence: TGTGCCAGCAGCTTAGGGGTATTGAACCTCCAAGAGACCCAGTACTTC. The V and J genes are TRBV7-9 and TRBJ2-5; unclear D gene. With 1 base removed from V and 1 base from J, the gap between germline ends came to 13 bases. Looked up from germline, CDR1 is SEHNR and CDR2 is FQNEAQ (reference sequence). CDR3 length: 16 amino acids.

V is TRBV28 and J is TRBJ2-7; D possibly uses TRBD1 or TRBD2 (6 bases each). Germline V gene lookup returns CDR1 MDHEN and CDR2 SYDVKM. The CDR3 covers 14 residues. V lost 8 bases, J lost 2 bases, and 16 bases lay in between. CDR3 DNA sequence: TGTGCCAGCCAACCGGGGGCACTCACCTACGAGCAGTACTTC. This gives the protein CASQPGALTYEQYF.

The chain couples TRBV30 to TRBJ1-1; D remains ambiguous. Germline V gene sequence: CDR1 GTSNPN, CDR2 SVGIG (reference sequence). V shed 1 base and J shed 2 bases, with 20 bases lying between them. CDR3 length equals 17 residues. CDR3 coding DNA: TGTGCCTGGAGTGAATGGTCAGGCCTCACGACAAACACTGAAGCTTTCTTT. The encoded protein is CAWSEWSGLTTNTEAFF.

The chain joins TRBV19 to TRBJ1-2; 7 bases are shared with TRBD1. V lost 6 bases to trimming and J lost 6 bases; unmatched junction nucleotides: 7. CDR1 and CDR2 (germline): LNHDA, SQIVND (reference sequence). The CDR3 covers 13 residues. In DNA form, the CDR3 reads TGTGCCAGTAGACCACAGGGGCGGGATGGCTACACCTTC. Protein sequence: CASRPQGRDGYTF.

The genes are TRBV9 and TRBJ2-1, with TRBD1 identical over 10 bases. V shed 3 bases, J shed 4 bases, and the junction held 13 bases outside the gene matches. This CDR3 is built from 18 residues. The germline gives CDR1 SGDLS, CDR2 YYNGEE. This CDR3 is CASSARRTGGGSYNEQFF. CDR3 sequence (DNA): TGTGCCAGCAGCGCCCGTCGGACAGGGGGTGGGTCATACAATGAGCAGTTCTTC.

The genes are TRBV29-1 and TRBJ1-2; D is undetermined. Germline CDR1 and CDR2: SQVTM and ANQGSEA. CDR3 size: 11 residues. V gave up 7 bases and J gave up 1 base, with 7 bases separating them. The CDR3 DNA follows: TGCAGCGGCGGCAGTAACTATGGCTACACCTTC. This codes for CSGGSNYGYTF.

The V and J genes are TRBV11-3 and TRBJ2-3, with 11 bases identical to TRBD2. CDR1 is SGHNT, CDR2 YENEEA, per germline. This CDR3 comprises 15 residues. V trimming: 5 bases; J trimming: 3 bases; junction bases outside the gene matches: 4. The CDR3 protein is CASSNRLAGTDTQYF. DNA of the CDR3: TGTGCCAGCAGCAACCGACTAGCGGGAACAGATACGCAGTATTTT.

The count of this clone is one. The chain has TRBV10-2 and TRBJ1-3; possibly TRBD1 for D (6 bases). CDR1 and CDR2 from the germline V gene are WSHSY and SAAADI. Trimming left V 8 bases short and J 0 bases short, with 11 bases between. There are 14 residues in the CDR3. The chain's CDR3 is CASRPGDSGNTIYF. The CDR3, as DNA: TGCGCCAGCCGCCCAGGGGACTCTGGAAACACCATATATTTT.

V usage is TRBV11-1 and J usage is TRBJ2-5; D gene unclear. Trimming shortened V by 1 base and J by 5 bases, and 8 bases separated the two germline ends. In germline, CDR1 is SGHAT, CDR2 FQDESV (reference sequence). The CDR3 consists of 13 residues. CDR3 loop: CASSLGGRETQYF. CDR3 coding DNA: TGTGCCAGCAGCTTAGGAGGCCGCGAGACCCAGTACTTC.

This chain connects TRBV11-3 to TRBJ2-6; D possibly corresponds to TRBD1 (5 bases). With 3 bases removed from V and 1 base from J, the gap between germline ends came to 10 bases. In germline, CDR1 is SGHNT, CDR2 YENEEA. The CDR3 totals 16 residues. Here the CDR3 DNA reads TGTGCCAGCAGCTTCCGACAGCCTTCTGGGGCCAACGTCCTGACTTTC. It encodes CASSFRQPSGANVLTF. The full variable domain, completed using reference TRBV11-3 and TRBJ2-6, is EAGVVQSPRYKIIEKKQPVAFWCNPISGHNTLYWYLQNLGQGPELLIRYENEEAVDDSQLPKDRFSAERLKGVDSTLKIQPAELGDSAVYLCASSFRQPSGANVLTFGAGSRLTVL.

The chain links TRBV27 to TRBJ2-1, with 9 bases identical to TRBD2. With 2 bases clipped from V and 6 bases from J, the junction kept 11 bases outside the gene matches. CDR3 size: 17 residues. Germline V gene sequence: CDR1 MNHEY, CDR2 SMNVEV (reference sequence). The CDR3 loop is CASSLGRGRASFNEQFF. In DNA, the CDR3 is TGTGCCAGCAGTTTAGGGCGCGGGAGGGCCTCTTTCAATGAGCAGTTCTTC.

The rearrangement joins TRBV10-2 to TRBJ1-1; D gene unclear. Germline V lookup: CDR1 WSHSY, CDR2 SAAADI. Trimming took 8 bases from V and 4 from J, leaving 11 bases between them. This CDR3 spans 12 amino acids. Here the CDR3 DNA reads TGCGCCAGCTTGGCAACGGGCACTGAAGCTTTCTTT. Its protein product is CASLATGTEAFF.

This clone was seen a few times. The chain recombines TRBV2 with TRBJ2-5, with 7 nucleotides matching TRBD2. V was pared by 7 bases and J by 3 bases, with 5 bases of the junction left unmatched. The CDR3 totals 13 residues. Germline assignment: CDR1 SNHLY and CDR2 FYNNEI. CDR3: CASNAREEETQYF. CDR3 nucleotide sequence: TGTGCCAGCAACGCCCGGGAGGAAGAGACCCAGTACTTC.

V is TRBV28 and J is TRBJ2-7; 11 nucleotides agree with TRBD1. With 2 bases clipped from V and 6 bases from J, the junction kept 6 bases outside the gene matches. Germline V gene sequence: CDR1 MDHEN, CDR2 SYDVKM. The length of the CDR3 is 15 residues. Here the CDR3 reads CASSLRGGTGGEQYF. CDR3 coding DNA: TGTGCCAGCAGTTTACGCGGGGGGACAGGGGGCGAGCAGTACTTC.

This clone came up once. V usage is TRBV9 and J usage is TRBJ2-1, with no clear D. This CDR3 has 11 amino acids. The V end lost 5 bases, the J end lost 5 bases, and 5 bases lay between the germline ends. Looked up from germline, CDR1 is SGDLS and CDR2 is YYNGEE. The CDR3 DNA reads as TGTGCCAGCAGGCCCGACAATGAGCAGTTCTTC. Its translation: CASRPDNEQFF.

This chain connects TRBV28 to TRBJ2-7; 8 bases map to TRBD2. This CDR3 comprises 15 residues. Per germline, CDR1 MDHEN and CDR2 SYDVKM. The V segment lost 6 bases and the J segment 0 bases; nucleotides outside the gene matches: 7. CDR3 sequence: CASSLGLVPSYEQYF. The CDR3 bases are TGTGCCAGCAGCCTGGGACTAGTCCCCTCCTACGAGCAGTACTTC.

Only one count was recorded for this clone. The rearrangement joins TRBV27 to TRBJ1-2; D is unclear. Germline loops: CDR1 MNHEY, CDR2 SMNVEV (reference sequence). V gave up 0 bases and J gave up 2 bases, with 10 bases separating them. This CDR3 spans 15 amino acids. The CDR3: CASSLSPGANYGYTF. CDR3 sequence (DNA): TGTGCCAGCAGTTTATCACCAGGAGCGAACTATGGCTACACCTTC.

The chain links TRBV5-1 to TRBJ1-3; D may be TRBD1 (5 bases). With 4 bases removed from V and 0 bases from J, the gap between germline ends came to 11 bases. The CDR3 length is 15 residues. The V gene's germline CDR1 is SGHRS and CDR2 YFSETQ. CDR3 sequence: CASSEGPNSGNTIYF. The CDR3 region has the DNA TGCGCCAGCAGCGAGGGACCGAACTCTGGAAACACCATATATTTT.

The chain uses TRBV6-6 and TRBJ2-5, with D perhaps matching TRBD1 (5 bases). The germline V gene encodes CDR1 MNHNY and CDR2 SVGAGI (reference sequence). V gave up 0 bases and J gave up 2 bases, with 7 bases separating them. CDR3 length: 14 residues. CDR3 loop: CASSYSRQQETQYF. CDR3 bases: TGTGCCAGCAGTTACTCGAGACAGCAAGAGACCCAGTACTTC.

The gene calls are TRBV9 and TRBJ2-5, with D uncertain. The germline CDR1 and CDR2 sequences are SGDLS and YYNGEE. Trimming took off 0 bases at V and 4 bases at J, with 4 bases between the two ends. The CDR3 length is 12 residues. The CDR3 protein is CASSVVGETQYF. CDR3 in DNA: TGTGCCAGCAGCGTAGTTGGAGAGACCCAGTACTTC.

As concerns this clone: Possible read error: a much larger clone is one base away. The rearrangement links TRBV7-8 to TRBJ1-1; unclear D gene. CDR1 is SGHVS and CDR2 is FQNEAQ in the germline V gene. The germline V and J ends were trimmed by 2 bases and 2 bases, with 0 bases remaining between them. The CDR3 extends over 11 amino acids. The CDR3 DNA reads as TGTGCCAGCAGCTTAAACACTGAAGCTTTCTTT. Translated, it gives CASSLNTEAFF.

The table lists this clone with a count of one. The J gene is TRBJ2-7, the V gene TRBV5-1, with 7 nucleotides matching TRBD2. Germline assignment: CDR1 SGHRS and CDR2 YFSETQ. Trimming cost V 3 bases and J 3 bases; bases outside gene matches: 6. The CDR3 has 14 residues. The CDR3 is CASSSAGAIYEQYF. The CDR3 DNA sequence: TGCGCCAGCAGCTCTGCGGGAGCCATCTACGAGCAGTACTTC.

In its sample, this clone was seen a few times. The chain is built from TRBV6-6 and TRBJ1-5; no definite D call. Germline V gives CDR1 MNHNY, CDR2 SVGAGI (reference sequence). The CDR3 loop spans 14 amino acids. The germline V and J ends were trimmed by 10 bases and 0 bases, with 13 bases remaining between them. CDR3 bases: TGTGCCACCGCCGAGGGCCATAGCAATCAGCCCCAGCATTTT. It translates to CATAEGHSNQPQHF.

The V and J genes are TRBV15 and TRBJ1-2, with D unclear. CDR1 and CDR2 from the germline V gene are LNHNV and YYDKDF (reference sequence). Deletions cut 5 bases from V and 5 bases from J, with 9 bases between. The CDR3 is 12 amino acids. The CDR3 protein is CATSRGLYGYTF. The CDR3 nucleotides are TGTGCCACCAGCCGTGGGCTATATGGCTACACCTTC.

The V call is TRBV7-9, the J call TRBJ1-1; D not certain. This CDR3 is 12 amino acids long. Between the trimmed V and J ends, which lost 1 base and 8 bases, there was a span of 8 bases. Germline V gives CDR1 SEHNR, CDR2 FQNEAQ (reference sequence). The CDR3 region has the DNA TGTGCCAGCAGCTTAGGGGGATTCGAAGCTTTCTTT. The encoded protein is CASSLGGFEAFF.

The chain couples TRBV19 to TRBJ2-6; D call uncertain. Germline V gene data show CDR1 as LNHDA and CDR2 as SQIVND (reference sequence). The CDR3 has 17 residues. The germline V and J ends were trimmed by 5 bases and 0 bases, with 14 bases remaining between them. DNA of the CDR3: TGTGCCAGTAGTCGGGCCAGGTCTTTCTCTGGGGCCAACGTCCTGACTTTC. This codes for CASSRARSFSGANVLTF.

The J gene is TRBJ2-2, the V gene TRBV27, with D unclear. V lost 3 bases, J lost 2 bases, and 10 bases lay in between. Germline lookup yields CDR1 MNHEY and CDR2 SMNVEV (reference sequence). The CDR3 has 15 residues. The CDR3 region has the DNA TGTGCCAGCAGTTTGCGCCCTTATAACACCGGGGAGCTGTTTTTT. Protein: CASSLRPYNTGELFF.

The chain combines TRBV6-1 with TRBJ1-2, with D possibly TRBD1 on 6 matching bases. V was pared by 5 bases and J by 4 bases, with 11 bases between. The CDR3 loop spans 13 amino acids. The germline V gene encodes CDR1 MNHNS and CDR2 SASEGT. CDR3 DNA: TGTGCCAGCAGTAAACAGGGTCCCTATGGCTACACCTTC. Amino acids: CASSKQGPYGYTF.